The entry below gives a single T cell receptor (beta chain) sequence along with its context. This sample was taken from a study of radiotherapy plus CTLA-4 blockade in lung cancer. The data were produced by immunoSEQ multiplex PCR, yet TCRdb's version contains in-frame clones alone and is incomplete. The table records about 24,000 clones, 60% to 75% of them present only once. The study treated chemo-refractory metastatic non-small-cell lung cancer patients with focal radiation plus ipilimumab CTLA-4 blockade. CDR3 size: 13 residues. In germline, CDR1 is SGHRS, CDR2 YFSETQ. V lost 5 bases, J lost 6 bases, and 15 bases lay in between.

The chain joins TRBV5-1 to TRBJ2-7; the D is unclear. The input for sequencing was peripheral blood, taken from a patient treated with radiotherapy plus ipilimumab. The sequence derives from a human donor with non-small cell lung cancer whose response to radiotherapy plus ipilimumab could not be evaluated. The CDR3 DNA reads as TGCGCCAGCAGTCAGCGCGAGTTGCTCGAGCAGTACTTC. It yields the protein CASSQRELLEQYF.